This T cell receptor beta chain emerged from a study of T cell changes during pregnancy in multiple sclerosis (dated by TCRdb to between 2018 and 2020). About the investigation overall: The study looked at changes in the T cell repertoire across pregnancy in women with multiple sclerosis.

As for this clone: It lacks a known antigen. One base away there is no much larger clone; base qualities are not given.

Libraries were made using the immunoSEQ multiplex PCR assay. Drawn from immuneACCESS, this table holds only the in-frame rearrangements with V and J called that TCRdb kept. Clones are partly lost; checked studies trace under half to an unresolved V gene and leave the rest unexplained. This sample lists approximately 28,000 clones; roughly 92% were detected once. Jointly, the top ten make up approximately 5.3% of the sample. The CDR3 holds 15 amino acids from the cysteine to the phenylalanine. Only the CDR3 DNA is retained, 45 bases long and in frame from the first base. V is trimmed back by 6 bases and J by 8 bases, and the junction contains 11 bases that no gene match accounts for. CDR1 and CDR2 are read off the germline V gene as MGHRA and YSYEKL.

The chain is encoded by TRBV4-1 joined to TRBJ2-1; 9 central nucleotides agree with TRBD2. Sequencing was performed on CD8+ T cells from peripheral blood mononuclear cells, taken before pregnancy. This receptor was identified in a female donor with multiple sclerosis, enrolled in a pregnancy study. CDR3 region: CASSPGTSPTDEQFF. DNA sequence: TGCGCCAGCAGTCCGGGGACTAGCCCCACGGATGAGCAGTTCTTC.